The 24 T cell receptor beta chains below all came from one sample that was sequenced in a study of T cell responses to AZD1222 COVID-19 vaccine. The assay was immunoSEQ multiplex PCR, and TCRdb's table has in-frame clones only and misses some. The data show under 200,000 clones, more than 90% seen once. The source material was peripheral blood, sampled 28 days after the second dose of the MenACWY control vaccine. The receptor source for this set is an adult who received the MenACWY meningococcal vaccine as a control.

The chain employs TRBV7-9 and TRBJ1-2; D is possibly TRBD1 (5 bases). CDR1 is SEHNR and CDR2 is FQNEAQ in the germline V gene (reference sequence). V was trimmed by 5 bases and J by 4 bases, leaving 14 bases between them. There are 14 residues in the CDR3. CDR3 sequence reads: CASSPPGTSYGYTF. In DNA form, the CDR3 reads TGTGCCAGCAGCCCTCCCGGGACCTCCTATGGCTACACCTTC.

The rearrangement uses TRBV6-4 and TRBJ2-1; 12 nucleotides match TRBD2. The germline CDR1 and CDR2 sequences are MRHNA and SNTAGT. The V and J ends lost 10 bases and 8 bases, in that order; junction bases with no gene match: 9. The CDR3 extends over 14 amino acids. DNA of the CDR3: TGTGCCACCCTCAGACTAGCGGGAGATGATGAGCAGTTCTTC. This gives the protein CATLRLAGDDEQFF.

This chain connects TRBV11-3 to TRBJ1-3; no definite D call. This CDR3 comprises 15 residues. Trimming pared 0 bases from V and 4 bases from J, leaving 10 bases between. CDR1 SGHNT and CDR2 YENEEA come from the germline V gene. The CDR3 nucleotides are TGTGCCAGCAGCTTAGATCCGGTCGGGGGAAACACCATATATTTT. Protein: CASSLDPVGGNTIYF.

J is TRBJ1-4 and V is TRBV7-2, with D tentatively TRBD1 (5 bases). The V and J ends lost 0 bases and 3 bases respectively, with 11 bases between them. This CDR3 region has 16 residues. The germline V gene has CDR1 SGHTA and CDR2 FQGNSA. The CDR3 protein is CASSLAFRGANEKLFF. The CDR3 nucleotides are TGTGCCAGCAGCTTAGCCTTCCGGGGGGCTAATGAAAAACTGTTTTTT.

This chain connects TRBV6-4 to TRBJ1-6, with no clear D. The CDR3 runs 11 residues. From germline, CDR1 is MRHNA and CDR2 SNTAGT. The V end lost 8 bases, the J end lost 10 bases, and 9 bases lay between the germline ends. Written as DNA, the CDR3 is TGTGCCAGCGGACCGGCCTCACCCCTCCACTTT. Protein product: CASGPASPLHF.

CDR3 amino acids: CASSQRQGSEKLFF. The CDR3 bases are TGTGCCAGCAGCCAACGACAGGGGAGTGAAAAACTGTTTTTT. This chain uses TRBV3-1 (or the pseudogene TRBV3-2) with TRBJ1-4, with TRBD1 identical over 8 bases. Germline V gene sequence: CDR1 LGHDT, CDR2 YNNKEL (reference sequence). This CDR3 is built from 14 residues. V lost 2 bases and J lost 7; bases outside the gene matches: 3.

The chain couples TRBV7-9 to TRBJ2-3; no clear D gene. CDR3 length: 13 residues. Germline loops: CDR1 SEHNR, CDR2 FQNEAQ (reference sequence). Trimming cost V 5 bases and J 0 bases, with 6 bases left between them. The CDR3: CASSAPSTDTQYF. As DNA, the CDR3 is TGTGCCAGCAGCGCACCTAGCACAGATACGCAGTATTTT.

This clone was picked up one time. The genes are TRBV19 and TRBJ2-1; TRBD2 matches at 15 bases. CDR1 and CDR2 (germline): LNHDA, SQIVND (reference sequence). Trimming cost V 9 bases and J 0 bases; bases outside gene matches: 9. The CDR3 has 18 amino acids. The CDR3 sequence: CASEPGLAGGSSYNEQFF. The CDR3 DNA reads TGTGCCAGCGAACCGGGACTAGCGGGAGGCTCCTCCTACAATGAGCAGTTCTTC.

The CDR3, as DNA: TGTGCCAGCAGCTCCGGACAGGGGAAGTACGAGCAGTACTTC. Its protein is CASSSGQGKYEQYF. J is TRBJ2-7 and V is TRBV11-3; TRBD1 matches at 9 bases. J gave up 4 bases and V 4 bases, and 5 bases lay outside the gene matches. Germline V gene sequence: CDR1 SGHNT, CDR2 YENEEA. The CDR3 is 14 amino acids.

The chain couples TRBV7-6 to TRBJ1-1, with unresolved D. Germline CDR1 and CDR2: SGHVS and FNYEAQ. Trimming removed 2 bases from V and 3 bases from J, with 7 bases in between. The CDR3 covers 13 residues. CDR3 coding DNA: TGTGCCAGCAGCTTACGGGTCTACACTGAAGCTTTCTTT. This translates into CASSLRVYTEAFF.

The gene calls are TRBV7-7 and TRBJ2-2; either TRBD1 or TRBD2 may fit D (5 bases each). This CDR3 comprises 13 residues. Germline lookup yields CDR1 SSHAT and CDR2 FNYEAQ (reference sequence). V lost 5 bases, J lost 6 bases, and 10 bases lay in between. CDR3 nucleotides: TGTGCCAGCAGCAAGGGGAGTCCCGGGGAGCTGTTTTTT. Protein product: CASSKGSPGELFF.

About this clone: The sample contains more than one DNA sequence encoding this CDR3. This chain uses TRBV7-9 with TRBJ2-7; D not resolved. This CDR3 has 13 amino acids. Germline values: CDR1 SEHNR, CDR2 FQNEAQ (reference sequence). The V end lost 0 bases, the J end lost 3 bases, and 6 bases lay between the germline ends. CDR3 sequence (DNA): TGTGCCAGCAGCTTAGCGGGTAGCTACGAGCAGTACTTC. It specifies CASSLAGSYEQYF.

The chain combines TRBV6-2 or TRBV6-3 with TRBJ2-1; D may be TRBD1 or TRBD2 (5 bases each). CDR1 and CDR2 (germline): MNHEY, SVGEGT. This CDR3 is built from 15 residues. V was pared by 5 bases and J by 6 bases, with 17 bases between. CDR3: CASSRGVGPVNEQFF. Written as DNA, the CDR3 is TGTGCCAGCAGTAGAGGGGTGGGACCCGTCAATGAGCAGTTCTTC.

The rearrangement joins TRBV19 to TRBJ1-1; 8 bases agree with TRBD1. Unmatched junction bases numbered 3, after V lost 5 bases and J lost 7 bases. This CDR3 is built from 12 residues. From germline, CDR1 is LNHDA and CDR2 SQIVND (reference sequence). CDR3 DNA sequence: TGTGCCAGTAGTCTGGGACAGGTTGAAGCTTTCTTT. Protein product: CASSLGQVEAFF. Full variable domain (missing parts from reference TRBV19 and TRBJ1-1): DGGITQSPKYLFRKEGQNVTLSCEQNLNHDAMYWYRQDPGQGLRLIYYSQIVNDFQKGDIAEGYSVSREKKESFPLTVTSAQKNPTAFYLCASSLGQVEAFFGQGTRLTVV.

The chain is built from TRBV14 and TRBJ2-3; 7 nucleotides agree with TRBD2. CDR3 length: 15 amino acids. Trimming cost V 0 bases and J 2 bases; bases outside gene matches: 2. Germline CDR1 reads SGHDN; CDR2 reads FVKESK. DNA for the CDR3: TGTGCCAGCAGCCAAGACGGGAGGAACACAGATACGCAGTATTTT. The encoded protein is CASSQDGRNTDTQYF. The variable domain in full, completed from reference TRBV14 and TRBJ2-3, reads EAGVTQFPSHSVIEKGQTVTLRCDPISGHDNLYWYRRVMGKEIKFLLHFVKESKQDESGMPNNRFLAERTGGTYSTLKVQPAELEDSGVYFCASSQDGRNTDTQYFGPGTRLTVL.

The gene calls are TRBV14 and TRBJ2-7; 7 bases fit TRBD1. The CDR3 consists of 15 residues. Trimming cost V 1 base and J 0 bases; bases outside gene matches: 3. Looked up from germline, CDR1 is SGHDN and CDR2 is FVKESK. CDR3: CASSQGYRGSYEQYF. In nucleotides, the CDR3 is TGTGCCAGCAGCCAAGGCTACAGGGGCTCCTACGAGCAGTACTTC. Full variable domain (missing parts from reference TRBV14 and TRBJ2-7): EAGVTQFPSHSVIEKGQTVTLRCDPISGHDNLYWYRRVMGKEIKFLLHFVKESKQDESGMPNNRFLAERTGGTYSTLKVQPAELEDSGVYFCASSQGYRGSYEQYFGPGTRLTVT.

The V gene is TRBV7-3, the J gene TRBJ2-6, with D possibly TRBD2 on 6 matching bases. The V end was cut by 3 bases, the J end by 0 bases, with 6 bases between. The CDR3 consists of 15 residues. Per germline, CDR1 SGHTA and CDR2 FQGTGA. CDR3 region: CASSFGSSGANVLTF. In DNA, the CDR3 is TGTGCCAGCAGCTTCGGGAGCTCTGGGGCCAACGTCCTGACTTTC. The complete variable domain, with remaining parts taken from reference TRBV7-3 and TRBJ2-6, reads GAGVSQTPSNKVTEKGKYVELRCDPISGHTALYWYRQSLGQGPEFLIYFQGTGAADDSGLPNDRFFAVRPEGSVSTLKIQRTERGDSAVYLCASSFGSSGANVLTFGAGSRLTVL.

The chain links TRBV20-1 to TRBJ1-1; no firm D call. CDR1 and CDR2 (germline): DFQATT, SNEGSKA (reference sequence). The CDR3 covers 13 residues. V shed 3 bases and J shed 5 bases, with 13 bases lying between them. In DNA, the CDR3 is TGCAGTGCTAGTTCGGGTCTTTGGACTGAAGCTTTCTTT. It is translated as CSASSGLWTEAFF.

The V and J genes are TRBV28 and TRBJ2-3; 10 nucleotides line up with TRBD2. The CDR3 is 17 amino acids. With 6 bases clipped from V and 4 bases from J, the junction kept 13 bases outside the gene matches. CDR1 is MDHEN, CDR2 SYDVKM, per germline. CDR3 sequence (DNA): TGTGCCAGCAGGGAAACTAGCGGGATTTACAGCCCAGATACGCAGTATTTT. Protein sequence: CASRETSGIYSPDTQYF.

This sequence joins TRBV7-6 and TRBJ2-7; the match to TRBD2 covers 10 bases. The J segment lost 0 bases and the V segment lost 5 bases, leaving 4 bases of the junction unmatched. Germline CDR1 reads SGHVS; CDR2 reads FNYEAQ. The CDR3 spans 15 residues. The CDR3 protein is CASSLTSGASYEQYF. DNA for the CDR3: TGTGCCAGCAGCCTTACTAGCGGGGCCTCCTACGAGCAGTACTTC.

The chain recombines TRBV29-1 with TRBJ2-1; 8 bases agree with TRBD1. The CDR3 is 13 residues long. The V gene end was trimmed by 3 bases and the J gene end by 7 bases; junction bases not matched to a gene: 5. The germline V gene encodes CDR1 SQVTM and CDR2 ANQGSEA. The CDR3 loop is CSVEPRTGNEQFF. The CDR3 DNA reads TGCAGCGTTGAGCCAAGGACAGGGAATGAGCAGTTCTTC.

This clone was seen once. The J gene is TRBJ2-7, the V gene TRBV10-3; no clear D gene. The CDR3 length is 16 residues. CDR1 and CDR2 (germline): ENHRY, SYGVKD. V shed 2 bases and J shed 6 bases, with 20 bases lying between them. The CDR3 loop reads CAISEGRASRGGEQYF. The CDR3 bases are TGTGCCATCAGTGAGGGTCGAGCTTCTCGAGGTGGCGAGCAGTACTTC.

V is TRBV28 and J is TRBJ1-3; D gene ambiguous. CDR1 MDHEN and CDR2 SYDVKM come from the germline V gene. CDR3 size: 20 residues. Trimming took off 2 bases at V and 0 bases at J, with 23 bases between the two ends. This CDR3 is CASSLRLIWASASSGNTIYF. The CDR3 DNA reads as TGTGCCAGCAGTTTACGCCTAATATGGGCCTCAGCCAGCTCTGGAAACACCATATATTTT.

This chain uses TRBV7-9 with TRBJ1-2; possible D gene TRBD1, 6 bases. CDR3 length equals 14 residues. Trimming pared 5 bases from V and 10 bases from J, leaving 20 bases between. Germline V lookup: CDR1 SEHNR, CDR2 FQNEAQ (reference sequence). The CDR3 nucleotides read TGTGCCAGCAGCCTTACCACATGGGACACCCACTACACCTTC. As protein: CASSLTTWDTHYTF.